Listed below are T cell receptor beta chains from one sample, sequenced in a study of T-cell memory formation after mild COVID-19. In TCRdb, the 5' RACE reads were re-called with MiXCR into one record per CDR3 protein. The profile shows 500,000 to 550,000 distinct CDR3 sequences, roughly 21% of them singletons. Sequences were obtained from PBMCs or a T cell subset sorted from them (not recorded which). Every receptor here comes from an adult woman who had mild COVID-19 (a few samples of this study predate the infection). Cell type and time point are not known. The CDR3 runs from the conserved cysteine through the conserved F or W. The order of the fields is D gene, CDR3 length, V gene, J gene, clone size, CDR3 protein, CDR3 DNA. D genes are given only for firm matches. The size entry is marked missing in some rows and otherwise reads once, few, many or a size class.

>-|13|TRBV18|TRBJ2-1|once
CASSAGTRNEQFF
TGTGCCAGCTCGGCCGGGACCCGCAATGAGCAGTTCTTC
>-|17|TRBV11-2|TRBJ1-2|-
CASSLDPGGRGDYGYTF
TGTGCCAGCAGCTTAGATCCCGGAGGCCGGGGTGACTATGGCTACACCTTC
>TRBD1|15|TRBV15|TRBJ1-5|-
CATSRTGTIGQPQHF
TGTGCCACCAGCAGGACAGGGACGATAGGTCAGCCCCAGCATTTT
>-|11|TRBV29-1|TRBJ2-7|-
CSGRWSYEQYF
TGCAGCGGCAGGTGGTCCTACGAGCAGTACTTC
>TRBD1|15|TRBV20-1|TRBJ1-1|-
CSGEPGGYVNTEAFF
TGCAGTGGCGAGCCAGGGGGCTATGTGAACACTGAAGCTTTCTTT
>TRBD1|14|TRBV5-1|TRBJ2-1|few
CASSGDRANNEQFF
TGCGCCAGCAGCGGGGACAGGGCAAACAATGAGCAGTTCTTC
>TRBD2|14|TRBV19|TRBJ2-1|-
CATCGSSGSTEQFF
TGTGCCACATGTGGGTCTAGCGGGAGTACTGAGCAGTTCTTC
>-|17|TRBV24-1|TRBJ2-1|-
CATSDLHSGYLPNEQFF
TGTGCCACCAGTGATTTGCATTCAGGGTATTTGCCCAATGAGCAGTTCTTC
>TRBD2|15|TRBV12-3/TRBV12-4|TRBJ2-1|few
CASRSQAGAYNEQFF
TGTGCCAGCAGAAGTCAAGCGGGGGCCTACAATGAGCAGTTCTTC
>TRBD1|16|TRBV4-2|TRBJ1-2|few
CASSQAAGQEVSGYTF
TGTGCCAGCAGCCAAGCCGCCGGACAGGAAGTTAGTGGCTACACCTTC
>-|12|TRBV3-1|TRBJ1-1|few
CASSQDRYEAFF
TGTGCCAGCAGCCAAGATAGGTATGAAGCTTTCTTT
>-|15|TRBV15|TRBJ1-2|-
CATSRDRRVLYGYTF
TGTGCCACCAGCAGAGATCGCCGGGTTCTCTATGGCTACACCTTC
>TRBD1|13|TRBV7-6|TRBJ1-1|-
CASSFGQGAEAFF
TGTGCCAGCAGCTTCGGACAGGGCGCTGAAGCTTTCTTT
>TRBD1|14|TRBV27|TRBJ1-6|-
CASSATGGNSPLHF
TGTGCCAGCAGTGCTACAGGGGGAAATTCACCCCTCCACTTT
>TRBD2|16|TRBV7-2|TRBJ2-2|many
CASKGTSGENTGELFF
TGTGCCAGCAAAGGGACTAGCGGGGAAAACACCGGGGAGCTGTTTTTT
>TRBD1|14|TRBV5-6|TRBJ2-5|-
CASSRGQGTETQYF
TGTGCCAGCAGCCGCGGACAGGGAACAGAGACCCAGTACTTC
>-|15|TRBV6-5|TRBJ2-1|few
CASSYSGVSYNEQFF
TGTGCCAGCAGTTACTCGGGGGTTTCCTACAATGAGCAGTTCTTC
>TRBD2|15|TRBV20-1|TRBJ2-1|-
CSARVTGTSYNEQFF
TGCAGTGCTAGAGTAACCGGGACTAGCTACAATGAGCAGTTCTTC
>TRBD2|14|TRBV10-3|TRBJ2-7|-
CAIRAGGLSYEQYF
TGTGCCATCCGGGCGGGGGGCCTCTCCTACGAGCAGTACTTC
>-|15|TRBV7-2|TRBJ1-1|-
CASSKPGTRTLGAFF
TGTGCCAGCAGCAAACCGGGGACACGGACCCTTGGAGCTTTCTTT
>TRBD1|16|TRBV18|TRBJ2-4|few
CASSPQGQLAKNIQYF
TGTGCCAGCTCACCGCAGGGACAGCTAGCCAAAAACATTCAGTACTTC
>TRBD2|18|TRBV4-3|TRBJ2-1|many
CASSQVGSGRTGINEQFF
TGCGCCAGCAGCCAAGTTGGTAGCGGGAGGACAGGGATCAATGAGCAGTTCTTC
>-|14|TRBV7-9|TRBJ2-7|few
CASSFGSPVYEQYF
TGTGCCAGCAGCTTTGGGAGTCCTGTCTACGAGCAGTACTTC